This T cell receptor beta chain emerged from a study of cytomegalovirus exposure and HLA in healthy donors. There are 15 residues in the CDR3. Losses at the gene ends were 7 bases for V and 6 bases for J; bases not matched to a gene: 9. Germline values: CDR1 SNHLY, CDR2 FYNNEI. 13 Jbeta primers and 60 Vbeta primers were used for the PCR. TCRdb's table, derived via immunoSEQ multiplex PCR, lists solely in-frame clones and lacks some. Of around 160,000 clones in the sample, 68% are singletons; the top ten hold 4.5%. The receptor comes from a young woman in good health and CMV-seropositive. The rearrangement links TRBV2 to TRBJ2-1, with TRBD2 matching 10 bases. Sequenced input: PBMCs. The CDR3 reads CASTIRLAGSNEQFF. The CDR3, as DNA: TGTGCCAGCACTATTAGACTAGCGGGCTCCAATGAGCAGTTCTTC.